This TCR beta chain derives from a study of early T cells in non-severe SARS-CoV-2 infection. Germline assignment: CDR1 SGHVS and CDR2 FQNEAQ. V dropped 3 bases and J dropped 6 bases, with 12 bases sitting between them. The CDR3 covers 15 residues. TCRdb recomputed calls from the 5' RACE reads with MiXCR, one row per CDR3 protein. The repertoire holds 55,000 to 75,000 distinct CDR3 sequences, with more than 7.5% as singletons. This clonotype was observed a few times. This chain uses TRBV7-8 with TRBJ1-6; no firm D call. This clonotype was obtained from an adult who was a healthcare worker with PCR-confirmed SARS-CoV-2 infection or an uninfected control (not recorded which). Material: whole blood. This CDR3 is CASSFRQEPNSPLHF. CDR3 nucleotides: TGTGCCAGCAGCTTTAGGCAGGAACCTAATTCACCCCTCCACTTT.